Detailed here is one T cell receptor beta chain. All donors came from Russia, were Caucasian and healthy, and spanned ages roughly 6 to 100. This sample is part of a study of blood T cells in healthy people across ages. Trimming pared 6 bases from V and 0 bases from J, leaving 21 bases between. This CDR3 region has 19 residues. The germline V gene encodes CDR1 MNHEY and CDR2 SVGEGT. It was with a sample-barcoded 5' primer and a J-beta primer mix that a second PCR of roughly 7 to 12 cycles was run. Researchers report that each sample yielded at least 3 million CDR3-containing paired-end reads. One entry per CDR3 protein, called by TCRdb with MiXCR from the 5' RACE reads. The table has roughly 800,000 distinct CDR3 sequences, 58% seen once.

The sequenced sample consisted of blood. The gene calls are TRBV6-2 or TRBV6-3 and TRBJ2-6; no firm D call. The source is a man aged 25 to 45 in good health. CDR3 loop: CASSPPPRTEFSGANVLTF. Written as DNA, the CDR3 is TGTGCCAGCAGCCCTCCCCCCCGGACGGAATTCTCTGGGGCCAACGTCCTGACTTTC.